The T cell receptor beta chain under discussion was sequenced for a study of blood T cell repertoires in COVID-19. Study information: Both acute and convalescent COVID-19 samples were obtained from the United States, Italy and Spain. In each case, the material was cDNA or gDNA derived from T cells, B-cell-depleted T cells, or PBMCs.

Original processing notes: Counts of nucleated cells, estimated from reference gene primer amplification, were obtained. The assay was immunoSEQ multiplex PCR, and TCRdb's table has in-frame clones only and misses some. The DNA gave D and trimming, while V, J and clone size come from that table. Among over 400,000 clones, 86% were seen once, and the ten largest hold 1.4%. Between the trimmed V and J ends, which lost 4 bases and 2 bases, there was a span of 11 bases. The CDR3 has 14 residues. CDR1 is SGHDT, CDR2 YYEEEE, per germline. The chain couples TRBV5-6 to TRBJ2-3; a weak D match, TRBD2 (5 bases). The receptor's source is a woman aged 25-40 years with active or convalescent COVID-19. Sequencing input: peripheral blood. The CDR3 here is CASSKGSFTDTQYF. CDR3 DNA: TGTGCCAGCAGCAAAGGGAGCTTCACAGATACGCAGTATTTT.